The 31 T cell receptor beta chains given below trace back to one sample, sequenced in a study of blood T cell repertoires in COVID-19. TCRdb keeps only in-frame clones here, not all; method: immunoSEQ multiplex PCR. The sample yields 130,000 to 150,000 clones, around 80% seen once. Source material: peripheral blood. These TCRs come from a man between 70 and 80 years old who had recovered from COVID-19.

The J gene is TRBJ1-2, the V gene TRBV6-2 or TRBV6-3; D might be TRBD1 (5 bases). The CDR3 has 16 amino acids. CDR1 MNHEY and CDR2 SVGEGT come from the germline V gene. Trimming took 4 bases from V and 2 from J, leaving 17 bases between them. In DNA, the CDR3 is TGTGCCAGCAGTTCCTTCGTTGTCAGGGAAAACTATGGCTACACCTTC. It encodes CASSSFVVRENYGYTF.

The chain joins TRBV11-2 to TRBJ1-3; tentative D call: TRBD1 (5 bases). The CDR3 covers 15 residues. The V gene's germline CDR1 is SGHAT and CDR2 FQNNGV. V dropped 4 bases and J dropped 0 bases, with 10 bases sitting between them. CDR3 sequence (DNA): TGTGCCAGCAGCTGGGGACTCCTCTCTGGAAACACCATATATTTT. Translated: CASSWGLLSGNTIYF.

The chain has TRBV15 and TRBJ2-3, with 9 nucleotides matching TRBD2. The CDR3 runs 18 residues. Trimming removed 0 bases from V and 6 bases from J; junction bases left unmatched: 13. Germline lookup yields CDR1 LNHNV and CDR2 YYDKDF (reference sequence). CDR3 amino acids: CATSRDRRIAGVVDTQYF. CDR3 in DNA: TGTGCCACCAGCAGAGATCGGAGAATAGCGGGGGTGGTCGATACGCAGTATTTT.

The chain has TRBV5-1 and TRBJ2-1, with 10 bases identical to TRBD2. With V trimmed by 4 bases and J by 4 bases, 5 bases remained unmatched. The CDR3 totals 15 residues. CDR1 is SGHRS and CDR2 is YFSETQ in the germline V gene. CDR3 sequence: CASSPTSGPYNEQFF. The CDR3 nucleotides are TGCGCCAGCAGCCCGACTAGCGGGCCTTACAATGAGCAGTTCTTC.

This CDR3 is CARSPSLAGGFADTQYF. The CDR3 coding sequence is TGTGCCAGAAGCCCCTCCCTAGCGGGAGGTTTCGCAGATACGCAGTATTTT. The rearrangement uses TRBV5-3 and TRBJ2-3, with 11 positions matching TRBD2. TRBV5-3 is reported as an ORF; its role is uncertain. The junction had 11 bases not matched to a gene; V was cut back by 4 bases and J by 4 bases. The CDR3 consists of 17 residues.

V and J are TRBV9 and TRBJ1-3; 10 positions agree with TRBD1. V dropped 4 bases and J dropped 0; count of bases not matched to a gene: 4. The CDR3 is made up of 16 amino acids. The germline V gene has CDR1 SGDLS and CDR2 YYNGEE. The CDR3, as DNA: TGTGCCAGCAGCAAACGGACAGGGGGCTCTGGAAACACCATATATTTT. Its protein is CASSKRTGGSGNTIYF.

The V and J genes are TRBV7-2 and TRBJ1-1; a weak D match, TRBD1 (5 bases). Trimming removed 0 bases from V and 11 bases from J, with 10 bases in between. The CDR3 is made up of 12 amino acids. Germline CDR1 and CDR2: SGHTA and FQGNSA. As DNA, the CDR3 is TGTGCCAGCAGCTTAGCAGGGGCTGTGGCTTTCTTT. Translating it yields CASSLAGAVAFF.

The CDR3 loop is CASSLGGPSGKNEQFF. The CDR3 coding sequence is TGTGCCAGCAGCTTGGGGGGGCCTAGCGGGAAGAATGAGCAGTTCTTC. V is TRBV5-5 and J is TRBJ2-1; 9 bases map to TRBD2. The CDR3 is made up of 16 amino acids. Germline values: CDR1 SGHKS, CDR2 YYEKEE (reference sequence). J was trimmed by 7 bases and V by 0 bases; bases with no gene match: 8.

The chain employs TRBV7-2 and TRBJ2-7; D is possibly TRBD2 (6 bases). This CDR3 is 16 amino acids long. Germline V gives CDR1 SGHTA, CDR2 FQGNSA. The V and J ends lost 0 bases and 0 bases respectively, with 12 bases between them. CDR3 DNA: TGTGCCAGCAGCTTAGCCAGCGGGTGGAGCTCCTACGAGCAGTACTTC. Its protein product is CASSLASGWSSYEQYF.

The chain recombines TRBV4-1 with TRBJ2-7, with 10 bases matching TRBD2. Germline lookup yields CDR1 MGHRA and CDR2 YSYEKL. The CDR3 has 16 residues. The junction had 6 bases not matched to a gene; V was cut back by 0 bases and J by 4 bases. This CDR3 is CASSQDGTAGGYEQYF. CDR3 bases: TGCGCCAGCAGCCAAGACGGCACAGCGGGGGGGTACGAGCAGTACTTC.

This clone was seen more than once but under ten times. The chain combines TRBV15 with TRBJ2-1; 10 nucleotides match TRBD2. The CDR3 loop spans 15 amino acids. The junction had 9 bases not matched to a gene; V was cut back by 5 bases and J by 8 bases. Germline CDR1 LNHNV, CDR2 YYDKDF (reference sequence). The CDR3 reads CATSPNLAGVDEQFF. The CDR3 region has the DNA TGTGCCACCAGCCCAAACCTAGCGGGAGTAGATGAGCAGTTCTTC.

The CDR3: CASSQENRGIYEQYF. CDR3 nucleotide sequence: TGTGCCAGCAGCCAAGAGAACAGGGGGATCTACGAGCAGTACTTC. The V call is TRBV3-1 (or the pseudogene TRBV3-2), the J call TRBJ2-7; TRBD1 agrees at 8 bases. Germline values: CDR1 LGHDT, CDR2 YNNKEL (reference sequence). The CDR3 contains 15 residues. With 0 bases clipped from V and 3 bases from J, the junction kept 4 bases outside the gene matches.

The J gene is TRBJ2-7, the V gene TRBV5-6; D might be TRBD1 (5 bases). Germline V gene sequence: CDR1 SGHDT, CDR2 YYEEEE. The V end was cut by 1 base, the J end by 2 bases, with 10 bases between. The CDR3 is 14 amino acids. CDR3 nucleotides: TGTGCCAGCAGCTTGCAGGGCCATACCTACGAGCAGTACTTC. The encoded protein is CASSLQGHTYEQYF.

V and J are TRBV5-6 and TRBJ2-5; D is undetermined. V dropped 0 bases and J dropped 8 bases, with 11 bases sitting between them. Looked up from germline, CDR1 is SGHDT and CDR2 is YYEEEE. The CDR3 extends over 13 amino acids. The CDR3 sequence: CASSLVGFATQYF. The CDR3 DNA reads as TGTGCCAGCAGCTTGGTCGGGTTTGCAACCCAGTACTTC.

This clone was found a few times. The chain couples TRBV4-1 to TRBJ2-1; the D gene is possibly TRBD2 (7 bases). CDR3 size: 15 residues. Germline V CDR1 and CDR2: MGHRA, YSYEKL. Trimming left V 3 bases short and J 10 bases short, with 19 bases between. The CDR3, as DNA: TGCGCCAGCAGCCATCCAATGGGGGGGGCCCAGGAGCAGTTCTTC. It encodes CASSHPMGGAQEQFF.

The J gene is TRBJ2-2, the V gene TRBV3-1 (or the pseudogene TRBV3-2); D is perhaps TRBD2 (5 bases). Trimming stripped 4 bases from V and 0 bases from J, with 12 bases between. CDR3 size: 16 residues. The germline CDR1 and CDR2 sequences are LGHDT and YNNKEL (reference sequence). CDR3 DNA sequence: TGTGCCAGCAGCCGCCTACTAGGCCCGAACACCGGGGAGCTGTTTTTT. Its translation is CASSRLLGPNTGELFF.

This clone was recorded once. V usage is TRBV7-8 and J usage is TRBJ1-6; D gene unclear. CDR3 length equals 14 residues. The ends were cut back, 5 bases at V and 7 bases at J, with 12 bases in the middle. Germline CDR1 SGHVS, CDR2 FQNEAQ. CDR3 protein: CASSNREENSPLHF. The CDR3, as DNA: TGTGCCAGCAGCAACCGGGAGGAAAATTCACCCCTCCACTTT.

The rearrangement uses TRBV18 and TRBJ2-2; a possible D gene is TRBD1 (6 bases). This CDR3 is 15 amino acids long. V was pared by 4 bases and J by 4 bases, with 13 bases between. CDR1 is KGHSH and CDR2 is LQKENI in the germline V gene. The CDR3 loop reads CASSLGTPFTGELFF. DNA of the CDR3: TGTGCCAGCTCACTAGGGACACCTTTCACCGGGGAGCTGTTTTTT. Full variable domain (outside the CDR3, taken from reference TRBV18 and TRBJ2-2): NAGVMQNPRHLVRRRGQEARLRCSPMKGHSHVYWYRQLPEEGLKFMVYLQKENIIDESGMPKERFSAEFPKEGPSILRIQQVVRGDSAAYFCASSLGTPFTGELFFGEGSRLTVL.

This clone showed up many times. The chain couples TRBV5-4 to TRBJ2-7; 7 bases match TRBD2. Germline V lookup: CDR1 SGHNT, CDR2 YYREEE (reference sequence). With V trimmed by 7 bases and J by 1 base, 5 bases remained unmatched. This CDR3 has 13 residues. This CDR3 is CASGRAGSYEQYF. DNA of the CDR3: TGTGCCAGCGGCAGAGCGGGATCCTACGAGCAGTACTTC.

The chain combines TRBV7-9 with TRBJ2-3; 11 bases align to TRBD2. The ends lost 0 bases at V and 10 bases at J; junction bases unmatched: 9. CDR1 is SEHNR and CDR2 is FQNEAQ in the germline V gene (reference sequence). The CDR3 covers 16 residues. CDR3 loop: CASSLAVRLAGGSQYF. The DNA of the CDR3 is TGTGCCAGCAGCTTAGCCGTGCGGCTAGCGGGAGGCTCGCAGTATTTT.

This sequence joins TRBV11-2 and TRBJ2-7; TRBD1 is a possible D gene (6 bases). Deletions cut 5 bases from V and 3 bases from J, with 17 bases between. The CDR3 loop spans 15 amino acids. Germline V gene data show CDR1 as SGHAT and CDR2 as FQNNGV. The CDR3 is CASSQNRVGGYEQYF. The DNA of the CDR3 is TGTGCCAGCAGCCAGAACCGGGTAGGGGGCTACGAGCAGTACTTC.

The V call is TRBV19, the J call TRBJ1-4, with 8 bases identical to TRBD1. The CDR3 consists of 13 residues. Germline V CDR1 and CDR2: LNHDA, SQIVND (reference sequence). The trim removed 5 bases at V and 11 bases at J, leaving 7 bases unmatched. CDR3 residues: CASSPGTGGKLFF. The CDR3 DNA reads as TGTGCCAGTAGTCCAGGGACAGGAGGGAAACTGTTTTTT.

This sequence joins TRBV12-5 and TRBJ1-1; possibly TRBD1 for D (6 bases). CDR3 length equals 16 residues. In germline, CDR1 is LGHNT, CDR2 FRNRAP. V lost 6 bases and J 1 base, leaving 18 bases between the germline ends. The DNA of the CDR3 is TGTGCTAGTGGCCAGTACAGGGTGAGTGGGAACACTGAAGCTTTCTTT. This encodes CASGQYRVSGNTEAFF.

The chain couples TRBV27 to TRBJ2-5; possibly TRBD1 for D (6 bases). Germline CDR1 reads MNHEY; CDR2 reads SMNVEV (reference sequence). The CDR3 consists of 13 residues. V was pared by 5 bases and J by 4 bases, with 11 bases between. The CDR3 bases are TGTGCCAGCAGTAGACAGGCCACAGAGACCCAGTACTTC. As protein: CASSRQATETQYF.

The chain joins TRBV27 to TRBJ1-6; 8 bases match TRBD1. CDR1 MNHEY and CDR2 SMNVEV come from the germline V gene (reference sequence). J lost 13 bases, V lost 5 bases, and 10 bases had no gene match. This CDR3 comprises 14 residues. CDR3 DNA sequence: TGTGCCAGCAGTAAGACAGGGGCTCTTTGGCCCCTCCACTTT. Its translation: CASSKTGALWPLHF.

In its sample, this clone was seen a few times. The J gene is TRBJ2-1, the V gene TRBV12-5; D perhaps matches TRBD2 (5 bases). The CDR3 covers 16 residues. Germline CDR1 LGHNT, CDR2 FRNRAP. V lost 4 bases to trimming and J lost 0 bases, with 13 bases between them. This chain's CDR3 is CASGSPLGVSYNEQFF. Written as DNA, the CDR3 is TGTGCTAGTGGTTCCCCGTTGGGAGTCTCCTACAATGAGCAGTTCTTC.

The chain uses TRBV5-6 and TRBJ2-7; D not certain. V lost 5 bases and J lost 0, with 9 bases in between. This CDR3 has 13 amino acids. Germline-derived CDR1 and CDR2 are SGHDT and YYEEEE. As DNA, the CDR3 is TGTGCCAGCAGTGTCACTGTCTCCTACGAGCAGTACTTC. Translated: CASSVTVSYEQYF.

The chain employs TRBV11-2 and TRBJ1-2; 7 bases line up with TRBD1. With V trimmed by 3 bases and J by 7 bases, 5 bases remained unmatched. Germline V CDR1 and CDR2: SGHAT, FQNNGV. There are 13 residues in the CDR3. The CDR3 DNA reads as TGTGCCAGCAGCTTCCGCAGGGGGATTGGCTACACCTTC. It is translated as CASSFRRGIGYTF.

The genes are TRBV7-2 and TRBJ1-4; D is unclear. V was clipped by 4 bases and J by 4 bases, with 13 bases between them. CDR1 SGHTA and CDR2 FQGNSA come from the germline V gene. The CDR3 extends over 15 amino acids. The CDR3 protein is CASSWTPGFNEKLFF. The CDR3 DNA reads TGTGCCAGCAGCTGGACCCCGGGGTTTAATGAAAAACTGTTTTTT.

This clone was seen only once. The chain couples TRBV5-1 to TRBJ2-3; 11 bases line up with TRBD2. V lost 5 bases to trimming and J lost 2 bases; unmatched junction nucleotides: 7. This CDR3 comprises 16 residues. The germline gives CDR1 SGHRS, CDR2 YFSETQ. CDR3 in amino acids: CASRTGTSGITDTQYF. CDR3 nucleotide sequence: TGCGCCAGCAGGACCGGGACTAGCGGAATCACAGATACGCAGTATTTT.

The chain carries TRBV5-1 and TRBJ2-1; D might be TRBD2 (5 bases). The CDR3 covers 16 residues. V was trimmed by 0 bases and J by 4 bases, leaving 14 bases between them. Germline lookup yields CDR1 SGHRS and CDR2 YFSETQ. As DNA, the CDR3 is TGCGCCAGCAGCTTGGACGTGGCGCGGGTTTACAATGAGCAGTTCTTC. It is translated as CASSLDVARVYNEQFF. The entire variable domain, with the rest obtained from reference TRBV5-1 and TRBJ2-1, is as follows: KAGVTQTPRYLIKTRGQQVTLSCSPISGHRSVSWYQQTPGQGLQFLFEYFSETQRNKGNFPGRFSGRQFSNSRSEMNVSTLELGDSALYLCASSLDVARVYNEQFFGPGTRLTVL.